A single sample gave rise to the 2 T cell receptor delta chains below, sequenced in a study of Vδ1+ human thymocytes. RNA was extracted from the cells and then reverse transcribed. CDR3 amplicons came from multiplex PCR with pooled V-gene forward and constant-region reverse primers. TCRdb used CATT to re-call clones from the multiplex PCR reads. The data contain over 45,000 delta-chain clones, about 16% of them singletons. Their cognate antigens are unknown. Study-level findings and limits: In the thymus, TRG and TRD repertoires looked highly polyclonal with Gaussian CDR3 lengths.

Specimen: Vdelta1+ gamma-delta thymocytes from the thymus. The subset was: FACS-sorted CD3+ TCRalphabeta- TCRVdelta1+ TCRVdelta2- thymocytes. These receptors all stem from a boy under two years old who had congenital heart surgery.

The chain carries TRDV1 and TRDJ1; 13 bases are shared with TRDD3. The CDR3 sequence is 21 residues long. Germline-derived CDR1 and CDR2 are TSWWSYY and QGS. The V gene end was trimmed by 0 bases and the J gene end by 0 bases; junction bases not matched to a gene: 13. The CDR3 DNA sequence: TGTGCTCTTGGGGAACTACTCCTACTGGGGGATACGCTCATGTACACCGATAAACTCATCTTT. This translates into CALGELLLLGDTLMYTDKLIF.

The chain uses TRDV1 and TRDJ1, with TRDD3 matching 7 bases. This CDR3 region has 17 residues. V was pared by 2 bases and J by 0 bases, with 9 bases of the junction left unmatched. Germline CDR1 reads TSWWSYY; CDR2 reads QGS. CDR3 residues: CALGEGSTGEYTDKLIF. The CDR3 DNA follows: TGTGCTCTTGGGGAAGGGAGTACTGGGGAGTACACCGATAAACTCATCTTT.